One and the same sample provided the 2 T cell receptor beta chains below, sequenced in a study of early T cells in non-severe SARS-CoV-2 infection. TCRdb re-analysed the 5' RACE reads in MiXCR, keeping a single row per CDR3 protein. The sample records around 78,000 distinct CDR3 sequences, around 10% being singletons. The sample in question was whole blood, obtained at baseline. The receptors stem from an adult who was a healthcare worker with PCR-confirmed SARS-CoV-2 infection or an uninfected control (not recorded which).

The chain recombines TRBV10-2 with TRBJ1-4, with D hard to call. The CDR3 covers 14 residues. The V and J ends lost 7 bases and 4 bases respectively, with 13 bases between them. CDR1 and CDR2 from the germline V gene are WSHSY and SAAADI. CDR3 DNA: TGCGCCAGCACCGAAGGGCGGTTTAATGAAAAACTGTTTTTT. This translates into CASTEGRFNEKLFF.

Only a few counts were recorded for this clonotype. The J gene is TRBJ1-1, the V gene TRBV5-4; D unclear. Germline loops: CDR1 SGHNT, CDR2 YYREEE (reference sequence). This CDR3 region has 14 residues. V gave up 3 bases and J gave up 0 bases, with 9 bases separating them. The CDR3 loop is CASSSRDLNTEAFF. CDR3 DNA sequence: TGTGCCAGCAGCTCAAGAGACCTGAACACTGAAGCTTTCTTT.